The rows below give T cell receptor beta chains drawn from one sample of a study of T cell changes during pregnancy in multiple sclerosis. Libraries were prepared by immunoSEQ multiplex PCR; TCRdb keeps only in-frame clonotypes and omits some of them. The sample lists 84,000 or so clones, about 94% occurring once. The sequenced sample was peripheral blood, obtained in the third trimester of pregnancy. Receptor source: a female donor with multiple sclerosis, enrolled in a pregnancy study. Both conserved end residues are part of each CDR3. A D gene is named only where the DNA matches it firmly. Not every row has a clone size; where given, it reads once, few, many or a size class.

size,D,J,V,DNA,CDR3
.,TRBD2,TRBJ2-5,TRBV30,TGTGCCTGGAGTATGGACCTCGGGAGGGAGACCCAGTACTTC,CAWSMDLGRETQYF
.,.,TRBJ2-1,TRBV5-1,TGCGCCAGCAGCTTGAGACAGTCCTACAATGAGCAGTTCTTC,CASSLRQSYNEQFF
once,TRBD2,TRBJ2-1,TRBV5-1,TGCGCCAGCAGCTTGGGTAGCGGGGGCTACAATGAGCAGTTCTTC,CASSLGSGGYNEQFF
.,.,TRBJ1-5,TRBV5-1,TGCGCCAGCAGCCCAGCCGGAATCGGGAATCAGCCCCAGCATTTT,CASSPAGIGNQPQHF
.,.,TRBJ1-5,TRBV15,TGTGCCACCAGCAGAGGAAGACAGAACCCTCAGCCCCAGCATTTT,CATSRGRQNPQPQHF
.,TRBD1,TRBJ1-6,TRBV5-6,TGTGCCAGCAGCCTAAATACAGGGGTTCGGAATAATTCACCCCTCCACTTT,CASSLNTGVRNNSPLHF
.,.,TRBJ1-1,TRBV12-5,TGTGCTAGTGGTTTGGCTCCAGGGCAAGAAGCTTTCTTT,CASGLAPGQEAFF
.,.,TRBJ1-5,TRBV19,TGTGCCAGTAGTATGGCCAGGATTAATCAGCCCCAGCATTTT,CASSMARINQPQHF
.,TRBD2,TRBJ2-5,TRBV13,TGTGCCAGCAGCCCAGAGGGACTAGCTGAGACCCAGTACTTC,CASSPEGLAETQYF
.,TRBD1,TRBJ1-5,TRBV7-8,TGTGCCAGCAGCCATCGACAGGGGGCGAATCAGCCCCAGCATTTT,CASSHRQGANQPQHF
.,TRBD1,TRBJ1-2,TRBV5-6,TGTGCCAGCAGCTTGTATGGCCCGGGACAGGGGGCCTCTAACTATGGCTACACCTTC,CASSLYGPGQGASNYGYTF
.,.,TRBJ2-6,TRBV9,TGTGCCAGCAGCGTAGCTGTTTCCGGGGGCTCTGGGGCCAACGTCCTGACTTTC,CASSVAVSGGSGANVLTF
.,.,TRBJ1-5,TRBV4-1,TGCGCCACTAGGACAACTCACAATCAGCCCCAGCATTTT,CATRTTHNQPQHF
.,.,TRBJ2-1,TRBV9,TGTGCCAGCAGCGTAGTCAAGGGGTCGAATGAGCAGTTCTTC,CASSVVKGSNEQFF
.,TRBD1,TRBJ2-7,TRBV4-1,TGCGCCAGCAGCCAAGTACAGGGGGATTCCTACGAGCAGTACTTC,CASSQVQGDSYEQYF
.,TRBD1,TRBJ1-1,TRBV9,TGTGCCAGCAGCGTTACAGGGGCAGGGGGCACTGAAGCTTTCTTT,CASSVTGAGGTEAFF
.,.,TRBJ1-1,TRBV5-3,TGTGCCAGAAGCTTGGGACAGACGAACACTGAAGCTTTCTTT,CARSLGQTNTEAFF
.,TRBD2,TRBJ2-1,TRBV29-1,TGCAGCGTTTCGGGGACTAGCTTCTACAATGAGCAGTTCTTC,CSVSGTSFYNEQFF
.,TRBD2,TRBJ2-1,TRBV10-3,TGTGCCACCCAGCACAGCGGACTAGCGTCCTACAATGAGCAGTTCTTC,CATQHSGLASYNEQFF
.,TRBD2,TRBJ2-2,TRBV6-4,TGTGCCAGCAGTGACTCTAGCGGGGGTGAGACCGGGGAGCTGTTTTTT,CASSDSSGGETGELFF
.,TRBD1,TRBJ2-7,TRBV11-1,TGTGCCAGCAGCACCCCCGGGACAGCTAACTACGAGCAGTACTTC,CASSTPGTANYEQYF
.,TRBD1,TRBJ1-1,TRBV5-8,TGTGCCAGCAGCTTCTCCGGGACAGACATGAACACTGAAGCTTTCTTT,CASSFSGTDMNTEAFF
.,.,TRBJ1-5,TRBV27,TGTGCCAGCAGCCATGCAGGGCAGCCCCAGCATTTT,CASSHAGQPQHF
.,.,TRBJ1-1,TRBV6-5,TGTGCCAGCAGTCCAACGGGGGGGCTTAACACTGAAGCTTTCTTT,CASSPTGGLNTEAFF
once,TRBD1,TRBJ2-2,TRBV27,TGTGCCAGCAGTCCCAGACAGGGGGCGAAACCCGGGGAGCTGTTTTTT,CASSPRQGAKPGELFF
.,.,TRBJ2-2,TRBV7-8,TGTGCCAGCAGCCCCCTTTTGGCACCCCACGGGGAGCTGTTTTTT,CASSPLLAPHGELFF
.,TRBD1,TRBJ1-6,TRBV5-6,TGTGCCAGCAGCGTCGGGACAGGGCCTTCACCCCTCCACTTT,CASSVGTGPSPLHF
.,TRBD1,TRBJ1-3,TRBV5-1,TGCGCCAGCAGCGCAGGGACAGGGAGGGATCGAAGCCGAAACACCATATATTTT,CASSAGTGRDRSRNTIYF
.,.,TRBJ1-5,TRBV5-1,TGCGCCAGCAGCTTGCGGGGGTCGGAGCCCCAGCATTTT,CASSLRGSEPQHF
.,.,TRBJ1-4,TRBV10-1,TGCGCCAGCAGTGGCGGTGCCGAGGGTGAAAAACTGTTTTTT,CASSGGAEGEKLFF
once,.,TRBJ2-1,TRBV27,TGTGCCAGCAGTTTATGGTGGGAGGGGGGAGTCCACAATGAGCAGTTCTTC,CASSLWWEGGVHNEQFF
.,TRBD1,TRBJ1-4,TRBV5-1,TGCGCCAGCAGATCGACAGGGGGAACTAATGAAAAACTGTTTTTT,CASRSTGGTNEKLFF
.,.,TRBJ2-3,TRBV9,TGTGCCAGCAGCGTAGAAGCTAGTCTGGATACGCAGTATTTT,CASSVEASLDTQYF
.,.,TRBJ1-3,TRBV5-6,TGTGCCAGCAGCAACTACCCCGCGAACTCTGGAAACACCATATATTTT,CASSNYPANSGNTIYF
.,TRBD1,TRBJ1-1,TRBV4-2,TGTGCCAGCAGTCAGGGGGAGGAAGCTTTCTTT,CASSQGEEAFF
.,TRBD2,TRBJ2-1,TRBV4-2,TGTGCCAGCAGCCAAGAGGGGACTACCGGGGTTACTAATGAGCAGTTCTTC,CASSQEGTTGVTNEQFF
once,TRBD2,TRBJ2-1,TRBV9,TGTGCTACCTCTAGCGGGGGGCTCATTGATGAGCAGTTCTTC,CATSSGGLIDEQFF
few,.,TRBJ1-1,TRBV19,TGTGCCAGTAGTATCCCAAGCCCCAGGGGTGACACTGAAGCTTTCTTT,CASSIPSPRGDTEAFF
.,.,TRBJ2-7,TRBV5-1,TGCGCCAGCAGCTTGGAGGTGGGCGCGACCTACGAGCAGTACTTC,CASSLEVGATYEQYF
.,.,TRBJ2-1,TRBV7-3,TGTGCCAGCAGCTCCCCTGTTGAGGGTTCGAGCTCCTACAATGAGCAGTTCTTC,CASSSPVEGSSSYNEQFF
.,.,TRBJ1-5,TRBV25-1,TGTGCCAGCAGTGGGGCCAACGGATCCCGGCCCCAGCATTTT,CASSGANGSRPQHF
.,.,TRBJ2-3,TRBV5-1,TGCGCCAGCAGCTTGGGGGACTCCACAGATACGCAGTATTTT,CASSLGDSTDTQYF
.,.,TRBJ2-7,TRBV25-1,TGTGCCAGCGAGGAGCGTTACGAGCAGTACTTC,CASEERYEQYF
.,TRBD2,TRBJ2-7,TRBV11-2,TGTGCCAGCAGCTTAGTACTAGCGGGGTACGAGCAGTACTTC,CASSLVLAGYEQYF
.,.,TRBJ1-2,TRBV9,TGTGCCAGCACCACTTCCAGCGAATCTAACTATGGCTACACCTTC,CASTTSSESNYGYTF
.,.,TRBJ1-5,TRBV6-4,TGTGCCAGCGGGGCGCGCGGAAGCAATCAGCCCCAGCATTTT,CASGARGSNQPQHF
.,.,TRBJ2-5,TRBV10-2,TGCGCCAGCAGACCGGATCTAGCCCTGGAGACCCAGTACTTC,CASRPDLALETQYF
.,TRBD1,TRBJ1-2,TRBV7-3,TGTGCCAGCAGCCCGGGACAGGTCAGGGATGGCTACACCTTC,CASSPGQVRDGYTF
.,.,TRBJ2-7,TRBV14,TGTGCCAGCAGCCAAGTCCCCAGGCTCGATACCTACGAGCAGTACTTC,CASSQVPRLDTYEQYF
.,TRBD2,TRBJ2-1,TRBV5-1,TGCGCCAGCAGCTTTAGGACTAGCGGGTTCAACAATGAGCAGTTCTTC,CASSFRTSGFNNEQFF
.,TRBD2,TRBJ2-3,TRBV9,TGTGCCAGCAGCGTAGTCCCCGGGACTATAGGCCCAGATACGCAGTATTTT,CASSVVPGTIGPDTQYF